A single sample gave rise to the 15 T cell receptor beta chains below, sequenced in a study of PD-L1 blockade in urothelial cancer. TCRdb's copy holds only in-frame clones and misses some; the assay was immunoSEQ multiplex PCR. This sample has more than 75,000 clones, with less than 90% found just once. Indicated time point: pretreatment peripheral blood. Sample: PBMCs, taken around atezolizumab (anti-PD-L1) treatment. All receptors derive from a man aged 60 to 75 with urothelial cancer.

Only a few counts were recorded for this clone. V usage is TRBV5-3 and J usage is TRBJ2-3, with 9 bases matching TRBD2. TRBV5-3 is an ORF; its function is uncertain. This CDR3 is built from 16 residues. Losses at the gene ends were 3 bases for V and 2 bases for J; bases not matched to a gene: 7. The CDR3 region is CARSSLAGPTTDTQYF. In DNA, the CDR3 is TGTGCCAGAAGCTCCCTAGCGGGGCCCACCACAGATACGCAGTATTTT.

The CDR3 DNA follows: TGTGCCAGTACTCGGGACAGTTCCAAGAGAACCCAGTACTTC. The encoded protein is CASTRDSSKRTQYF. The chain couples TRBV19 to TRBJ2-5, with TRBD1 matching 7 bases. Looked up from germline, CDR1 is LNHDA and CDR2 is SQIVND (reference sequence). The CDR3 contains 14 residues. V lost 7 bases, J lost 8 bases, and 13 bases stayed unmatched. Full variable domain (outside the CDR3, taken from reference TRBV19 and TRBJ2-5): DGGITQSPKYLFRKEGQNVTLSCEQNLNHDAMYWYRQDPGQGLRLIYYSQIVNDFQKGDIAEGYSVSREKKESFPLTVTSAQKNPTAFYLCASTRDSSKRTQYFGPGTRLLVL.

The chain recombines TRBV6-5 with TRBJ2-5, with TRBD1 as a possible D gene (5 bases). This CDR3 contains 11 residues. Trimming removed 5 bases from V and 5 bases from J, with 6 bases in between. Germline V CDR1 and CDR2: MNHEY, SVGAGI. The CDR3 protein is CASSRQETQYF. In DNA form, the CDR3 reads TGTGCCAGCAGTAGACAGGAGACCCAGTACTTC.

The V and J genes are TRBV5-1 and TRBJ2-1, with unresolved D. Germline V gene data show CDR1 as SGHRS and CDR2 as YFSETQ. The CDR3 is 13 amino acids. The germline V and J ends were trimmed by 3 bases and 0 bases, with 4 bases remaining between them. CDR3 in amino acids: CASSYNSYNEQFF. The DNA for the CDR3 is TGCGCCAGCAGCTACAACTCCTACAATGAGCAGTTCTTC.

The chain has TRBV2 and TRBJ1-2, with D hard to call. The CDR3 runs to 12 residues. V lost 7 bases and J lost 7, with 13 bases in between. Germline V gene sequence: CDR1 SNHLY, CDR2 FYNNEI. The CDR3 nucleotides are TGTGCCAGCACCCCAGGAAATGGTGGCTACACCTTC. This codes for CASTPGNGGYTF.

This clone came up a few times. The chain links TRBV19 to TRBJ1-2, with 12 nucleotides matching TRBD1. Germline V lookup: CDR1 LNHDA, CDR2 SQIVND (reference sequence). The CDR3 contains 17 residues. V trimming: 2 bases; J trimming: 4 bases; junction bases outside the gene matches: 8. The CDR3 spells CASSILGQGARGYGYTF. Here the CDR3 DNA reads TGTGCCAGTAGTATACTGGGACAGGGGGCGCGAGGCTATGGCTACACCTTC.

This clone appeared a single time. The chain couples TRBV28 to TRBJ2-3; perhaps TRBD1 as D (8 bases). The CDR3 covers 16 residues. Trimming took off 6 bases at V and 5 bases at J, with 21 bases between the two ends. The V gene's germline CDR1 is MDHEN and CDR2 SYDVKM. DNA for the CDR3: TGTGCCAGCAGCCACAACCAGGGGGCGGGAGAAGATACGCAGTATTTT. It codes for CASSHNQGAGEDTQYF. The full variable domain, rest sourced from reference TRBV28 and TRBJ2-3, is DVKVTQSSRYLVKRTGEKVFLECVQDMDHENMFWYRQDPGLGLRLIYFSYDVKMKEKGDIPEGYSVSREKKERFSLILESASTNQTSMYLCASSHNQGAGEDTQYFGPGTRLTVL.

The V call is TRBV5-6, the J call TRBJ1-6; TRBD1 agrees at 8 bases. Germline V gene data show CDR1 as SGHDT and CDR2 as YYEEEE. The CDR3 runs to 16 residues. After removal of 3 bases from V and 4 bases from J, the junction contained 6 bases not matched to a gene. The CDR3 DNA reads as TGTGCCAGCAGCTGGACAGGGCCAGTTTATAATTCACCCCTCCACTTT. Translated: CASSWTGPVYNSPLHF.

CDR3: CASRQTGIYEQYF. CDR3 DNA: TGTGCCAGCAGGCAGACAGGGATTTACGAGCAGTACTTC. This chain uses TRBV6-5 with TRBJ2-7; 7 nucleotides align to TRBD1. The CDR3 totals 13 residues. J was trimmed by 4 bases and V by 6 bases; bases with no gene match: 6. The germline gives CDR1 MNHEY, CDR2 SVGAGI.

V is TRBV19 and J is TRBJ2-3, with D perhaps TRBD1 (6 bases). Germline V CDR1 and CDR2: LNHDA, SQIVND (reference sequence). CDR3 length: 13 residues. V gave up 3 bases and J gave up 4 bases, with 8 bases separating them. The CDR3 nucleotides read TGTGCCAGTAGTATCCAGGGGCCAGATACGCAGTATTTT. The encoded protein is CASSIQGPDTQYF.

CDR3 sequence: CASSRPDRGTGNTIYF. The DNA of the CDR3 is TGTGCCAGCAGCCGCCCGGACAGGGGCACAGGAAACACCATATATTTT. The rearrangement uses TRBV5-4 and TRBJ1-3; TRBD1 aligns across 9 bases. Trimming took 4 bases from V and 4 from J; bases not matched to a gene: 9. From germline, CDR1 is SGHNT and CDR2 YYREEE (reference sequence). The CDR3 is made up of 16 amino acids. The variable domain in full, with the rest retrieved from reference TRBV5-4 and TRBJ1-3, is ETGVTQSPTHLIKTRGQQVTLRCSSQSGHNTVSWYQQALGQGPQFIFQYYREEENGRGNFPPRFSGLQFPNYSSELNVNALELDDSALYLCASSRPDRGTGNTIYFGEGSWLTVV.

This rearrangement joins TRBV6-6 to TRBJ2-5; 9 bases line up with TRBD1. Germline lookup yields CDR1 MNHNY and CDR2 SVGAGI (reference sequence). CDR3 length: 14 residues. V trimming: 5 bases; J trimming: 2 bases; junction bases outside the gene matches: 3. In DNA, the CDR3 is TGTGCCAGCAGTCGTGACAGGGGGCAAGAGACCCAGTACTTC. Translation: CASSRDRGQETQYF.

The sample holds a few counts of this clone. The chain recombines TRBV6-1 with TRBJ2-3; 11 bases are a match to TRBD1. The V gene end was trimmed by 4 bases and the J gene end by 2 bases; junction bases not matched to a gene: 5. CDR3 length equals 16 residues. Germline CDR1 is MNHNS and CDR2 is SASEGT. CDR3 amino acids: CASSGGTGGFTDTQYF. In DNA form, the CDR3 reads TGTGCCAGCAGTGGAGGGACAGGGGGGTTCACAGATACGCAGTATTTT.

CDR3 DNA: TGCGCCAGCCTGGATCCGGGGGGGAACACTGAAGCTTTCTTT. Translating it yields CASLDPGGNTEAFF. The chain carries TRBV5-1 and TRBJ1-1; D may be TRBD1 (5 bases). CDR1 and CDR2 (germline): SGHRS, YFSETQ. CDR3 length equals 14 residues. V lost 7 bases, J lost 1 base, and 14 bases lay in between.

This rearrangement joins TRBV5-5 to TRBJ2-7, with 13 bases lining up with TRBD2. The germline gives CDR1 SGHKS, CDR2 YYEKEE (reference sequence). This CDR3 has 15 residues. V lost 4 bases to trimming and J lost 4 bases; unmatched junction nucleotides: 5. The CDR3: CASSPGLAGDYEQYF. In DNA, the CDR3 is TGTGCCAGCAGCCCTGGACTAGCGGGAGATTACGAGCAGTACTTC.